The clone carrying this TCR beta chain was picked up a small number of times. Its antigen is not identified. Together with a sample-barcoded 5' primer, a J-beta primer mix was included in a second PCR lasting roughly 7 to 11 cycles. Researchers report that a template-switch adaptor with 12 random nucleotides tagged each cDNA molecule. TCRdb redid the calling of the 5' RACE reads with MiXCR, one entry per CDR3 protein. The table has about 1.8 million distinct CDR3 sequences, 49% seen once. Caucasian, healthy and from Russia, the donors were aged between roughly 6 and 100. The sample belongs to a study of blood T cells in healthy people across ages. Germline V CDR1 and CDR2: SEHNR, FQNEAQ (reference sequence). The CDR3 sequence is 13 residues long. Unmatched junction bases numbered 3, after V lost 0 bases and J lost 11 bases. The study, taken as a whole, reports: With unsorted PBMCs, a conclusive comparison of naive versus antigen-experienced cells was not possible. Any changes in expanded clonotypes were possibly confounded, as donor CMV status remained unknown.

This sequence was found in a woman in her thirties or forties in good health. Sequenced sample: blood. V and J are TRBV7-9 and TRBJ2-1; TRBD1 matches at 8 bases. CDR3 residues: CASSLAGQGQQFF. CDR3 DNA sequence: TGTGCCAGCAGCTTAGCCGGACAGGGACAGCAGTTCTTC.